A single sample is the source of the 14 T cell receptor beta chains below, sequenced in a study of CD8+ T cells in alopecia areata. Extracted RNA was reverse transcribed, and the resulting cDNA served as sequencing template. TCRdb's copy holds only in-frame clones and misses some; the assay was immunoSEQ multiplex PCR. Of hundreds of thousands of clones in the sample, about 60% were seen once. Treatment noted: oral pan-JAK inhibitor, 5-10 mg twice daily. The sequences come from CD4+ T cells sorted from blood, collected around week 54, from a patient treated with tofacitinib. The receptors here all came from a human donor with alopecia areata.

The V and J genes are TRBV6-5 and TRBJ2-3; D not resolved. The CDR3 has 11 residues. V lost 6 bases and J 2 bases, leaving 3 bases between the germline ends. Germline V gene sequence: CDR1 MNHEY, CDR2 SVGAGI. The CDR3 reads CASRTTDTQYF. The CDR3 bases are TGTGCCAGCAGGACCACAGATACGCAGTATTTT.

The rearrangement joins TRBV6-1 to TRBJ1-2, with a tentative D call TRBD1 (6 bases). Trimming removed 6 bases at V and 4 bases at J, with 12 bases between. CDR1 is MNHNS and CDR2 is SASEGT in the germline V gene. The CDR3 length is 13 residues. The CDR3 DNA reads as TGTGCCAGCAGGGTGACAGGTGGCTATGGCTACACCTTC. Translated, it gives CASRVTGGYGYTF.

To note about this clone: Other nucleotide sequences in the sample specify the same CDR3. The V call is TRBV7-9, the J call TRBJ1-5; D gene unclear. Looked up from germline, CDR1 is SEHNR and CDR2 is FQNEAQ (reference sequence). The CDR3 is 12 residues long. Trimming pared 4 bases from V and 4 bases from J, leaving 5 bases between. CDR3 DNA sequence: TGTGCCAGCAGCTCACAAAATCAGCCCCAGCATTTT. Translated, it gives CASSSQNQPQHF.

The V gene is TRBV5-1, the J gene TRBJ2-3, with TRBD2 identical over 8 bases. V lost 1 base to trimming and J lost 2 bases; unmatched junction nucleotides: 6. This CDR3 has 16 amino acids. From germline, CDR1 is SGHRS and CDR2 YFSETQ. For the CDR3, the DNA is TGCGCCAGCAGCTTGAAGAGCGGGGGCCCCACAGATACGCAGTATTTT. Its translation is CASSLKSGGPTDTQYF.

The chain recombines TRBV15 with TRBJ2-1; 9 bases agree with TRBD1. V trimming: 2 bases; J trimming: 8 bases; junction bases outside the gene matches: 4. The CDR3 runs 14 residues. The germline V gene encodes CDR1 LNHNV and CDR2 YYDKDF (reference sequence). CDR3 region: CATSRQGQGHEQFF. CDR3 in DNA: TGTGCCACCAGCAGACAGGGACAGGGCCATGAGCAGTTCTTC.

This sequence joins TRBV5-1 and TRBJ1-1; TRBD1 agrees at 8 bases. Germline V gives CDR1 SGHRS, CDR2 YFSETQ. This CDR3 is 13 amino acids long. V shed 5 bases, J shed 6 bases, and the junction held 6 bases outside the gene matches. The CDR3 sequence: CASSSDRGAEAFF. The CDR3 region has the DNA TGCGCCAGCAGTTCCGACAGGGGAGCTGAAGCTTTCTTT.

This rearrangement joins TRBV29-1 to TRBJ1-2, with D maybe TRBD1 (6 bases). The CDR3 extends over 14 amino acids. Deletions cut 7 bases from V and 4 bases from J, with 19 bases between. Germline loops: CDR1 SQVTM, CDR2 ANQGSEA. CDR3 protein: CSGAQGGIGYGYTF. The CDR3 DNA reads TGCAGCGGTGCACAGGGAGGTATTGGCTATGGCTACACCTTC.

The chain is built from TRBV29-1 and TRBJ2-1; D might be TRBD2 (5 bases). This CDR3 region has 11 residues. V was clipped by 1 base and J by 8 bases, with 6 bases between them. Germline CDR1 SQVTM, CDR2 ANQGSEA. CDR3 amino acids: CSVEGGHEQFF. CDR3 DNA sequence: TGCAGCGTTGAAGGAGGGCATGAGCAGTTCTTC.

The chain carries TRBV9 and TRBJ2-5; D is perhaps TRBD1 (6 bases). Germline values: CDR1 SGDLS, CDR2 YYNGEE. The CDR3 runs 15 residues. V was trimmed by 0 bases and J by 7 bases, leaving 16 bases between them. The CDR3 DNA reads TGTGCCAGCAGCGTAGTGAACAGGGCTCACGGGACCCAGTACTTC. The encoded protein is CASSVVNRAHGTQYF.

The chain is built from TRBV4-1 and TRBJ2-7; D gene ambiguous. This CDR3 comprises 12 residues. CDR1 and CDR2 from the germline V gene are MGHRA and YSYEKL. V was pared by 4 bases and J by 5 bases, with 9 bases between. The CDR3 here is CASSLTKDEQYF. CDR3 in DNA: TGCGCCAGCAGCCTCACGAAGGACGAGCAGTACTTC.

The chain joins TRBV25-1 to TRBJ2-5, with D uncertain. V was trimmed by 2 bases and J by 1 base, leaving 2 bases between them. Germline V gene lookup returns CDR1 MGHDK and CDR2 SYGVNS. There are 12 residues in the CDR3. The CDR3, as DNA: TGTGCCAGCAGTGAACCCCAAGAGACCCAGTACTTC. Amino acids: CASSEPQETQYF.

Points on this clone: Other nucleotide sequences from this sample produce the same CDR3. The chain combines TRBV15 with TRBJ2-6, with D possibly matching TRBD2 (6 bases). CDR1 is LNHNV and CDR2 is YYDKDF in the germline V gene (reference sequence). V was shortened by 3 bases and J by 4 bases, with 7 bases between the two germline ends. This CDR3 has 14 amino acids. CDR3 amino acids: CATSRRGGANVLTF. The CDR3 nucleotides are TGTGCCACCAGCAGGCGGGGAGGGGCCAACGTCCTGACTTTC. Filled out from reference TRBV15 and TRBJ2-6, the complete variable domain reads DAMVIQNPRYQVTQFGKPVTLSCSQTLNHNVMYWYQQKSSQAPKLLFHYYDKDFNNEADTPDNFQSRRPNTSFCFLDIRSPGLGDTAMYLCATSRRGGANVLTFGAGSRLTVL.

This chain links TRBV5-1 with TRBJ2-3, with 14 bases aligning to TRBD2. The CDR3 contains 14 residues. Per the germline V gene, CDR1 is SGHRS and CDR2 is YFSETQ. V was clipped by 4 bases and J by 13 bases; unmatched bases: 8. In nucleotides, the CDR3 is TGCGCCAGCAGCCTAGGACTAGCGGGGGGCACCGAGTATTTT. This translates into CASSLGLAGGTEYF.

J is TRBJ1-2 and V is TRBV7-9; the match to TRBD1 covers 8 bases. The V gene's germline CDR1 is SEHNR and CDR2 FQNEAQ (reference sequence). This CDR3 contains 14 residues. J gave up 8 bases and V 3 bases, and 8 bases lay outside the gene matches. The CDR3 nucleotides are TGTGCCAGCAGCTTTGTTGACAGGGGTGGCGGCTACACCTTC. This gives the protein CASSFVDRGGGYTF.